This T cell receptor (beta chain) is from a study of T cell repertoires in cytomegalovirus infection. Study context: CMV infection plus the matching HLA type was flagged by public TCR beta signatures.

TCRdb passed the reads through MiXCR, listing each CDR3 protein once. This table has roughly 640,000 distinct CDR3 sequences, 20% to 25% appearing once. This clonotype was detected ten times or more. This CDR3 has 21 amino acids. V lost 0 bases to trimming and J lost 3 bases, with 29 bases between them. The germline V gene encodes CDR1 ENHRY and CDR2 SYGVKD. Sequenced input: CD8+ T cells from PBMCs. The TCR was taken from a human donor in good health (CMV status not recorded). Some clones in this sample may be carry-over from other donors' samples. J is TRBJ1-2 and V is TRBV10-3; TRBD1 might be the D (5 bases). Here the CDR3 DNA reads TGTGCCATCAGTGAGTCTCTCCGGACCAGGGAGGATGGGGAATGGGACTATGGCTACACCTTC. It encodes CAISESLRTREDGEWDYGYTF.